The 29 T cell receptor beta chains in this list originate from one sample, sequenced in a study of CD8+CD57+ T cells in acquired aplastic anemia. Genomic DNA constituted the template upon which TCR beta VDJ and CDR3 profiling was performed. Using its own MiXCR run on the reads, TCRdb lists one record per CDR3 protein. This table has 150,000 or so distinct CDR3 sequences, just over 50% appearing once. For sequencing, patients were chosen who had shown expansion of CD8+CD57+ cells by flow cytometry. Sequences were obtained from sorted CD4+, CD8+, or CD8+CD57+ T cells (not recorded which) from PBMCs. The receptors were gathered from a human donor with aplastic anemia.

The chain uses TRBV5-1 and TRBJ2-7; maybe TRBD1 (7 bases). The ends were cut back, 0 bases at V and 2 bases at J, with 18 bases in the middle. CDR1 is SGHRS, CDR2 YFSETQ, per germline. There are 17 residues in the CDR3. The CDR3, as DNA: TGCGCCAGCAGCTTGGGGCTGCGGGACAGACGTACCTACGAGCAGTACTTC. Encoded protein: CASSLGLRDRRTYEQYF. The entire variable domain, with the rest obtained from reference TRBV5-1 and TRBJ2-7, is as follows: KAGVTQTPRYLIKTRGQQVTLSCSPISGHRSVSWYQQTPGQGLQFLFEYFSETQRNKGNFPGRFSGRQFSNSRSEMNVSTLELGDSALYLCASSLGLRDRRTYEQYFGPGTRLTVT.

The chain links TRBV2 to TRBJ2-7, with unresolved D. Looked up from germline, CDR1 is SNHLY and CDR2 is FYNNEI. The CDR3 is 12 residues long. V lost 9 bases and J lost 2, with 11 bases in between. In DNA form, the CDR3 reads TGTGCCAGTTCCCGGCTAGCCTACGAGCAGTACTTC. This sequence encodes CASSRLAYEQYF.

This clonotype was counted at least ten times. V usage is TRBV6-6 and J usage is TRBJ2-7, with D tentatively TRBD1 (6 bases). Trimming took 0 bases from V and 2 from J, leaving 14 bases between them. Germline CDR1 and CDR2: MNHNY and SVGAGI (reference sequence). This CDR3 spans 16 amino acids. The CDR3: CASSYSIDRPTYEQYF. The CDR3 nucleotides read TGTGCCAGCAGTTACTCGATAGACAGGCCAACCTACGAGCAGTACTTC.

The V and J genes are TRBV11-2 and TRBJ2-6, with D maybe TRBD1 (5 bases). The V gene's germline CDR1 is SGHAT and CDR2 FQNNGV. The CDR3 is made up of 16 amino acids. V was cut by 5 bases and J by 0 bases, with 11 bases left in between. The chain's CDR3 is CASSPRRGSGANVLTF. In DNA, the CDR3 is TGTGCCAGCAGCCCGCGTAGGGGCTCTGGGGCCAACGTCCTGACTTTC.

Here the CDR3 reads CASSLEWTKRNTEAFF. The CDR3 DNA reads as TGTGCCAGCAGCTTAGAGTGGACGAAACGGAACACTGAAGCTTTCTTT. The rearrangement joins TRBV11-2 to TRBJ1-1, with D unclear. V lost 0 bases, J lost 1 base, and 12 bases lay in between. The CDR3 length is 16 residues. CDR1 is SGHAT, CDR2 FQNNGV, per germline.

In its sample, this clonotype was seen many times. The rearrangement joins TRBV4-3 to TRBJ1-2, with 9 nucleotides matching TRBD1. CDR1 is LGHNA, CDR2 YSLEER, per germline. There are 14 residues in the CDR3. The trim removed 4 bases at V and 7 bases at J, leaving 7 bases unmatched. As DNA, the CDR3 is TGCGCCAGCAGCCCGTGGGACAGGGAAGGTGGCTACACCTTC. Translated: CASSPWDREGGYTF.

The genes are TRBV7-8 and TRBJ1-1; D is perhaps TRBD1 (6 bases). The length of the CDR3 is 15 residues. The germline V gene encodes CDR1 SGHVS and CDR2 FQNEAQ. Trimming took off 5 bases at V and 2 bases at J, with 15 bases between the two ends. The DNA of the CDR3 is TGTGCCAGCAGCCCTATACAGGGTGCCAACACTGAAGCTTTCTTT. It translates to CASSPIQGANTEAFF.

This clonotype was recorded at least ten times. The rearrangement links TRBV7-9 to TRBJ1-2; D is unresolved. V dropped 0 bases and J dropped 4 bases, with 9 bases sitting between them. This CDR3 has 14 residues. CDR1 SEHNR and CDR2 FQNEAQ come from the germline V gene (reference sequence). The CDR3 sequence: CASSLAPAVYGYTF. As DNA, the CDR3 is TGTGCCAGCAGCTTAGCGCCGGCAGTCTATGGCTACACCTTC.

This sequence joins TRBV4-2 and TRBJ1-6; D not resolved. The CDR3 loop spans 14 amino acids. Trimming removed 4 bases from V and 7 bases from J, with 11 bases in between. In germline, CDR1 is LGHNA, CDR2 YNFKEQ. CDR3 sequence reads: CASSPLLGNSPLHF. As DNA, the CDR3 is TGTGCCAGCAGCCCCCTCTTAGGAAATTCACCCCTCCACTTT.

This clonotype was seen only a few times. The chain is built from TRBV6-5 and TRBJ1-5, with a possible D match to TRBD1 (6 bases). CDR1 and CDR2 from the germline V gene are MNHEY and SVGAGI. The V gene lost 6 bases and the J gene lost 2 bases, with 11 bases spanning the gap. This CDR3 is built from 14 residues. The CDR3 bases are TGTGCCAGCAGCTACAGGGAGGGCAATCAGCCCCAGCATTTT. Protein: CASSYREGNQPQHF.

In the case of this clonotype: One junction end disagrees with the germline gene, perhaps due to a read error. The CDR3 coding sequence is TGCGCCAGCAGCTTAGGCGCCAACTCCCACGAGCAGTACTTC. Residues: CASSLGANSHEQYF. The V gene is TRBV7-2, the J gene TRBJ2-7; D uncertain. Germline values: CDR1 SGHTA, CDR2 FQGNSA. The CDR3 is made up of 14 amino acids.

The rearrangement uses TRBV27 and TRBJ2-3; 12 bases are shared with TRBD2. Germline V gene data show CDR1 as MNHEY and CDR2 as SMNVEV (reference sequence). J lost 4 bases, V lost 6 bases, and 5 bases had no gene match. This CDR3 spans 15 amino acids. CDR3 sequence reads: CASSLAGGFADTQYF. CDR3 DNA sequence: TGTGCCAGCAGCCTAGCGGGGGGGTTCGCAGATACGCAGTATTTT.

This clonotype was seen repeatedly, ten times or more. DNA for the CDR3: TGTGCCAGCAGCTCTACCGTGGGTGGGGAACTGTTTTTT. As protein: CASSSTVGGELFF. This chain connects TRBV7-9 to TRBJ1-4; no clear D. Trimming left V 4 bases short and J 12 bases short, with 15 bases between. The CDR3 length is 13 residues. Germline V gene lookup returns CDR1 SEHNR and CDR2 FQNEAQ (reference sequence).

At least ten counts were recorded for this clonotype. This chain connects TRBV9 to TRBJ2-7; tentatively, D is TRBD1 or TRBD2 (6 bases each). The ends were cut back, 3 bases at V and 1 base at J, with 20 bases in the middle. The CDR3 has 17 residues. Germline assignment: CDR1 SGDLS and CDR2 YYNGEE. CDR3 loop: CASSEGLGGQRSYEQYF. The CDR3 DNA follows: TGTGCCAGCAGCGAGGGCCTAGGGGGGCAGAGATCCTACGAGCAGTACTTC.

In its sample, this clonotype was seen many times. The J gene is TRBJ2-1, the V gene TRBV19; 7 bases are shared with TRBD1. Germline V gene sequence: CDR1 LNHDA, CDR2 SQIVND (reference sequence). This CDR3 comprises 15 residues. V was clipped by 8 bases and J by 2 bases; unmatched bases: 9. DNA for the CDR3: TGTGCCAGTCGTGGGACAGAACCAACCTACAATGAGCAGTTCTTC. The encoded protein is CASRGTEPTYNEQFF. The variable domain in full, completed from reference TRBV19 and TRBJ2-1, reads DGGITQSPKYLFRKEGQNVTLSCEQNLNHDAMYWYRQDPGQGLRLIYYSQIVNDFQKGDIAEGYSVSREKKESFPLTVTSAQKNPTAFYLCASRGTEPTYNEQFFGPGTRLTVL.

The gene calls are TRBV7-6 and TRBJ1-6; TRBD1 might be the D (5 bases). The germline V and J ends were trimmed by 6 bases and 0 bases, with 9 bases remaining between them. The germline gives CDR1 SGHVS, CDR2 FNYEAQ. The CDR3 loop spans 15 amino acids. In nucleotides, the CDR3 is TGTGCCAGCAGTTCAGGGAGCTCCTATAATTCACCCCTCCACTTT. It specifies CASSSGSSYNSPLHF. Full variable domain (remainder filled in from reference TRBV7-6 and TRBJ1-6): GAGVSQSPRYKVTKRGQDVALRCDPISGHVSLYWYRQALGQGPEFLTYFNYEAQQDKSGLPNDRFSAERPEGSISTLTIQRTEQRDSAMYRCASSSGSSYNSPLHFGNGTRLTVT.

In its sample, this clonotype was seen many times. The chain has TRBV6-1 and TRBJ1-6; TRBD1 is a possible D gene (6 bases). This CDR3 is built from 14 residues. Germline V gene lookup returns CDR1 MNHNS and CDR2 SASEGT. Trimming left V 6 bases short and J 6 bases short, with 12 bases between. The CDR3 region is CASSERQVNSPLHF. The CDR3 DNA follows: TGTGCCAGCAGCGAACGACAGGTTAATTCACCCCTCCACTTT.

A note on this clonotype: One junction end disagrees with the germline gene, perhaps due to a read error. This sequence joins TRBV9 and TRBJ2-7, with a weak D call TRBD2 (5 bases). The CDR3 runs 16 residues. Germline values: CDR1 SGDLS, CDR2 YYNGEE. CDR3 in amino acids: CASSVNREIHPYEHYF. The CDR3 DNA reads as TGTGCCAGCAGCGTAAATCGGGAAATTCATCCTTACGAGCATTACTTC.

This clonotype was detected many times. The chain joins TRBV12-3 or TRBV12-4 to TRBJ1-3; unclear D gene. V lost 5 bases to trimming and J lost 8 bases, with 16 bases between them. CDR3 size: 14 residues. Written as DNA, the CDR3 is TGTGCCAGCAGTGTCGCGGGAGGTGGGGACACCATATATTTT. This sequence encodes CASSVAGGGDTIYF.

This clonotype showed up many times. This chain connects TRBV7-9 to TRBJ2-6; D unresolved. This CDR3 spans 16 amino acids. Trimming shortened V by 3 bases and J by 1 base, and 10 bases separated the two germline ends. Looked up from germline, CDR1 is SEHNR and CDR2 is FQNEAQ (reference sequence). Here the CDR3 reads CASSFRALSGANVLTF. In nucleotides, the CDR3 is TGTGCCAGCAGCTTCCGTGCCTTATCTGGGGCCAACGTCCTGACTTTC. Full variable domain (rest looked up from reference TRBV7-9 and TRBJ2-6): DTGVSQNPRHKITKRGQNVTFRCDPISEHNRLYWYRQTLGQGPEFLTYFQNEAQLEKSRLLSDRFSAERPKGSFSTLEIQRTEQGDSAMYLCASSFRALSGANVLTFGAGSRLTVL.

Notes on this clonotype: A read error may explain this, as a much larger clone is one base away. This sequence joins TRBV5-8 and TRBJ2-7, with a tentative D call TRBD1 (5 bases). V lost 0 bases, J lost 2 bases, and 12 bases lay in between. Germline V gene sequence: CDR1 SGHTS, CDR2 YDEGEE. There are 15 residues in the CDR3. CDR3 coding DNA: TGTGCCAGCAGCTTGGCCTCCGAGACAGCCTACGAGCAGTACTTC. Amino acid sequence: CASSLASETAYEQYF. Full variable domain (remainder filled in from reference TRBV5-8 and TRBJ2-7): EAGVTQSPTHLIKTRGQQATLRCSPISGHTSVYWYQQALGLGLQFLLWYDEGEERNRGNFPPRFSGRQFPNYSSELNVNALELEDSALYLCASSLASETAYEQYFGPGTRLTVT.

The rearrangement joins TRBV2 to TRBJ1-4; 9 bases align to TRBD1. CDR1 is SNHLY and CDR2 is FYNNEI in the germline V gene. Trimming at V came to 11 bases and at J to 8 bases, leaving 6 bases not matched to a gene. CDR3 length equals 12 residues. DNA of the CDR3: TGTGCCGTCTGGGGGACAGGGGAAAAACTGTTTTTT. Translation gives CAVWGTGEKLFF.

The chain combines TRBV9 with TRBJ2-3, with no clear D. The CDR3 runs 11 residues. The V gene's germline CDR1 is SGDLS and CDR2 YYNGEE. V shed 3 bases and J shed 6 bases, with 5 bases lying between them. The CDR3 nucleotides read TGTGCCAGCAGCGCCGCGGATACGCAGTATTTT. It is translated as CASSAADTQYF.

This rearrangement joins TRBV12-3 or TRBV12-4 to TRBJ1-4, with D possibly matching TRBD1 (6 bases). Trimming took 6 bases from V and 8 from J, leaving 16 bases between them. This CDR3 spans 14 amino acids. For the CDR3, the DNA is TGTGCCAGCAGAGCAACAGGGTTAGGAGAAAAACTGTTTTTT. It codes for CASRATGLGEKLFF.

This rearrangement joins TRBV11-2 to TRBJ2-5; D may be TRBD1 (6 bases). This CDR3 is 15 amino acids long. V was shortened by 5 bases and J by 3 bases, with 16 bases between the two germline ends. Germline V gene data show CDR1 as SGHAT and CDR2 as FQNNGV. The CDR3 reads CASSPEGQFKETQYF. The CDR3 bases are TGTGCCAGCAGCCCAGAAGGACAGTTCAAAGAGACCCAGTACTTC.

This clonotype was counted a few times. The CDR3 reads CASSQDPLLGQPPNYGYTF. In nucleotides, the CDR3 is TGCGCCAGCAGCCAAGATCCCCTGTTAGGGCAGCCGCCTAACTATGGCTACACCTTC. The chain uses TRBV4-1 and TRBJ1-2, with D unresolved. V dropped 0 bases and J dropped 0 bases, with 20 bases sitting between them. The CDR3 consists of 19 residues. CDR1 is MGHRA, CDR2 YSYEKL, per germline.

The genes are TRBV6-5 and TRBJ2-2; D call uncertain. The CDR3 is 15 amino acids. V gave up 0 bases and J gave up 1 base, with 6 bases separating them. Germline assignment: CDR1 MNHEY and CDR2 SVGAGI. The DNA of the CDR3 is TGTGCCAGCAGTTACTCGGTGGGGAACACCGGGGAGCTGTTTTTT. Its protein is CASSYSVGNTGELFF.

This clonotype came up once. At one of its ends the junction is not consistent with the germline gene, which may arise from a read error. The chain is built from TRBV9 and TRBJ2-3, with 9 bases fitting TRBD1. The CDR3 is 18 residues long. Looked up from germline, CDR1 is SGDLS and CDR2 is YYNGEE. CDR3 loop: CASSFLTGGRLSADTQCF. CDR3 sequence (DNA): TGTGCCAGCAGCTTCTTAACAGGGGGCCGGTTGTCCGCGGATACGCAGTGTTTT. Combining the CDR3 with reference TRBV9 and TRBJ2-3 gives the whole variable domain DSGVTQTPKHLITATGQRVTLRCSPRSGDLSVYWYQQSLDQGLQFLIQYYNGEERAKGNILERFSAQQFPDLHSELNLSSLELGDSALYFCASSFLTGGRLSADTQCFGPGTRLTVL.

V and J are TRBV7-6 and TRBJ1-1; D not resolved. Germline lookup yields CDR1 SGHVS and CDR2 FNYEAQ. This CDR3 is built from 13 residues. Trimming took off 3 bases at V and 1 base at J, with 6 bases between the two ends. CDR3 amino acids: CASSFGRNTEAFF. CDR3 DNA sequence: TGTGCCAGCAGCTTTGGACGGAACACTGAAGCTTTCTTT. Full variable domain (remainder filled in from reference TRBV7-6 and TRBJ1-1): GAGVSQSPRYKVTKRGQDVALRCDPISGHVSLYWYRQALGQGPEFLTYFNYEAQQDKSGLPNDRFSAERPEGSISTLTIQRTEQRDSAMYRCASSFGRNTEAFFGQGTRLTVV.